These 20 T cell receptor beta chains originate from one sample sequenced in a study of T cells in localized non-small cell lung cancer. Libraries were prepared by immunoSEQ multiplex PCR; TCRdb keeps only in-frame clonotypes and omits some of them. Of some 30,000 clones in the sample, more than 85% were seen once. The sample was peripheral blood mononuclear cells, taken before any cancer treatment. Every receptor here comes from a female donor of 60 years or more with stage II lung adenocarcinoma.

J is TRBJ2-7 and V is TRBV7-6; 7 nucleotides line up with TRBD2. Germline V gene sequence: CDR1 SGHVS, CDR2 FNYEAQ. The CDR3 loop spans 14 amino acids. V trimming: 3 bases; J trimming: 3 bases; junction bases outside the gene matches: 5. The CDR3 DNA reads TGTGCCAGCAGCTTGGTGGGCGGGGGCTACGAGCAGTACTTC. This encodes CASSLVGGGYEQYF.

The V call is TRBV9, the J call TRBJ1-2, with D perhaps TRBD1 (6 bases). Looked up from germline, CDR1 is SGDLS and CDR2 is YYNGEE. The V end was cut by 4 bases, the J end by 4 bases, with 11 bases between. CDR3 length: 13 amino acids. As DNA, the CDR3 is TGTGCCAGCAGCCCACAGGGAGGCTATGGCTACACCTTC. It translates to CASSPQGGYGYTF.

This clone was seen a few times. The V call is TRBV5-1, the J call TRBJ1-1; 7 bases align to TRBD1. CDR1 and CDR2 (germline): SGHRS, YFSETQ. Trimming took 4 bases from V and 8 from J; bases not matched to a gene: 14. The CDR3 is made up of 15 amino acids. CDR3: CASSPGRGFPEEAFF. CDR3 sequence (DNA): TGCGCCAGCAGCCCCGGCAGGGGGTTTCCGGAAGAAGCTTTCTTT.

The chain joins TRBV28 to TRBJ1-2; D gene ambiguous. CDR1 and CDR2 from the germline V gene are MDHEN and SYDVKM. CDR3 length equals 12 residues. V lost 2 bases and J 5 bases, leaving 6 bases between the germline ends. The CDR3 sequence: CASSLGEYGYTF. The CDR3 DNA reads TGTGCCAGCAGTTTAGGGGAGTATGGCTACACCTTC.

The chain links TRBV10-3 to TRBJ2-3, with 7 bases matching TRBD2. V shed 4 bases and J 2 bases; nucleotides not matched to a gene: 6. Germline CDR1 and CDR2: ENHRY and SYGVKD. The CDR3 runs 15 residues. The chain's CDR3 is CAISATSAYTDTQYF. The CDR3 DNA reads TGTGCCATCAGTGCCACTAGCGCCTACACAGATACGCAGTATTTT.

About this clone: The junction differs from germline at one of its ends, possibly a read error. V and J are TRBV6-1 and TRBJ1-1, with D unresolved. CDR3 length: 12 residues. CDR1 is MNHNS, CDR2 SASEGT, per germline. CDR3 sequence (DNA): TGTGCCAGCTGTGACGGGAACACTGAAGCTTTCTTT. This codes for CASCDGNTEAFF.

The CDR3 loop reads CASSQHRGDTGELFF. The CDR3 nucleotides read TGTGCCAGCAGCCAACACAGGGGGGACACCGGGGAGCTGTTTTTT. This chain connects TRBV14 to TRBJ2-2; 8 nucleotides agree with TRBD1. Germline values: CDR1 SGHDN, CDR2 FVKESK. V was clipped by 2 bases and J by 3 bases; unmatched bases: 2. This CDR3 comprises 15 residues.

The chain recombines TRBV5-4 with TRBJ2-5; no reliable D call. V dropped 2 bases and J dropped 1 base, with 3 bases sitting between them. Germline CDR1 and CDR2: SGHNT and YYREEE (reference sequence). The CDR3 contains 12 residues. The CDR3 spells CASSFLQETQYF. CDR3 nucleotides: TGTGCCAGCAGCTTCCTCCAAGAGACCCAGTACTTC.

The J gene is TRBJ2-3, the V gene TRBV9, with a tentative D call TRBD1 (5 bases). This CDR3 is built from 13 residues. Trimming pared 7 bases from V and 0 bases from J, leaving 9 bases between. Germline loops: CDR1 SGDLS, CDR2 YYNGEE. CDR3 coding DNA: TGTGCCAGCGAAGGGGTGAGCACAGATACGCAGTATTTT. Amino acids: CASEGVSTDTQYF.

This clone appeared once. The genes are TRBV5-1 and TRBJ2-5; a possible D gene is TRBD2 (5 bases). The V end lost 4 bases, the J end lost 8 bases, and 9 bases lay between the germline ends. The germline CDR1 and CDR2 sequences are SGHRS and YFSETQ. CDR3 length: 11 amino acids. For the CDR3, the DNA is TGCGCCAGCAGCCCAGGAGGAACCCAGTACTTC. Translating it yields CASSPGGTQYF.

The V call is TRBV6-1, the J call TRBJ2-2; D is unclear. In germline, CDR1 is MNHNS, CDR2 SASEGT. The CDR3 extends over 13 amino acids. Trimming took off 4 bases at V and 6 bases at J, with 9 bases between the two ends. The CDR3 is CASSGVPAGELFF. CDR3 DNA: TGTGCCAGCAGTGGTGTCCCCGCCGGGGAGCTGTTTTTT.

The chain is built from TRBV30 and TRBJ2-1, with 12 positions matching TRBD1. V gave up 3 bases and J gave up 10 bases; unmatched junction bases: 7. Germline V CDR1 and CDR2: GTSNPN, SVGIG (reference sequence). CDR3 length equals 14 residues. CDR3 region: CAWRGTGGPREQFF. The DNA of the CDR3 is TGTGCCTGGAGAGGGACAGGGGGCCCGAGAGAGCAGTTCTTC.

The rearrangement joins TRBV9 to TRBJ2-7; 9 nucleotides agree with TRBD2. Looked up from germline, CDR1 is SGDLS and CDR2 is YYNGEE. V was clipped by 2 bases and J by 4 bases; unmatched bases: 7. The CDR3 totals 15 residues. CDR3 sequence reads: CASSVYAGGQYEQYF. In DNA, the CDR3 is TGTGCCAGCAGCGTGTACGCGGGGGGGCAGTACGAGCAGTACTTC.

The chain has TRBV27 and TRBJ1-1; D perhaps matches TRBD1 (6 bases). Germline V gene lookup returns CDR1 MNHEY and CDR2 SMNVEV (reference sequence). V lost 6 bases and J lost 4, with 15 bases in between. This CDR3 has 14 residues. Here the CDR3 DNA reads TGTGCCAGCAGCCAACAGGGAGTTGGCACTGAAGCTTTCTTT. Translated, it gives CASSQQGVGTEAFF.

The chain is built from TRBV7-8 and TRBJ2-1; D unclear. The CDR3 is made up of 14 amino acids. Trimming took 5 bases from V and 0 from J, leaving 8 bases between them. The V gene's germline CDR1 is SGHVS and CDR2 FQNEAQ. CDR3 nucleotide sequence: TGTGCCAGCAGCGGATCGGCCTCCTACAATGAGCAGTTCTTC. Translation: CASSGSASYNEQFF.

The genes are TRBV7-2 and TRBJ1-5, with TRBD1 identical over 11 bases. Germline V lookup: CDR1 SGHTA, CDR2 FQGNSA. The CDR3 has 16 residues. V lost 5 bases and J lost 1; bases outside the gene matches: 4. CDR3 loop: CASSGQGAMSNQPQHF. CDR3 DNA sequence: TGTGCCAGCAGCGGACAGGGGGCGATGAGCAATCAGCCCCAGCATTTT.

CDR3 in DNA: TGTGCCAGCAGTTTCCCGACAGGGGGCGGTGAAGCTTTCTTT. It specifies CASSFPTGGGEAFF. This chain uses TRBV28 with TRBJ1-1; 10 bases are a match to TRBD1. CDR1 is MDHEN and CDR2 is SYDVKM in the germline V gene. The CDR3 is 14 residues long. Trimming removed 3 bases from V and 7 bases from J; junction bases left unmatched: 5.

V is TRBV28 and J is TRBJ2-2; D remains ambiguous. The CDR3 extends over 12 amino acids. V shed 6 bases and J shed 5 bases, with 7 bases lying between them. The germline V gene has CDR1 MDHEN and CDR2 SYDVKM. In DNA form, the CDR3 reads TGTGCCAGCAGGACAATGACCGGGGAGCTGTTTTTT. It codes for CASRTMTGELFF.

The chain is built from TRBV6-1 and TRBJ2-7; unclear D gene. Looked up from germline, CDR1 is MNHNS and CDR2 is SASEGT. The CDR3 sequence is 14 residues long. Trimming left V 6 bases short and J 2 bases short, with 14 bases between. The CDR3 protein is CASSGSGATYEQYF. The CDR3 nucleotides read TGTGCCAGCAGCGGATCAGGAGCTACCTACGAGCAGTACTTC.

V and J are TRBV5-4 and TRBJ1-1, with 8 bases fitting TRBD1. After removal of 4 bases from V and 0 bases from J, the junction contained 2 bases not matched to a gene. The CDR3 has 14 residues. Germline CDR1 is SGHNT and CDR2 is YYREEE (reference sequence). The CDR3 loop reads CASSRGQVNTEAFF. CDR3 nucleotides: TGTGCCAGCAGCCGGGGACAGGTGAACACTGAAGCTTTCTTT.